A selection of T cell receptor beta chains follows, all from one sample in a study of control samples from healthy donors and cancer patients. Libraries were prepared by immunoSEQ multiplex PCR; TCRdb keeps only in-frame clonotypes and omits some of them. Here the sample spans under 300,000 clones, over 75% being singletons. Material for sequencing was PBMCs. The source is a woman in her sixties with lung cancer. The CDR3 runs from the conserved cysteine through the conserved F or W. The order of the fields is D gene, clone size, J gene, V gene, CDR3 protein, CDR3 DNA. D genes are given only for firm matches. The size field is filled for only some rows; it gives once, few, many or a size class.

. | . | TRBJ1-1 | TRBV18 | CASSPIPSDTEAFF | TGTGCCAGCTCACCAATTCCCTCGGACACTGAAGCTTTCTTT
. | few | TRBJ2-5 | TRBV3-1/TRBV3-2 | CASSLGWAIQETQYF | TGTGCCAGCAGCCTAGGGTGGGCCATACAAGAGACCCAGTACTTC
TRBD1 | . | TRBJ1-2 | TRBV27 | CASSSFAGQHYGYTF | TGTGCCAGCAGTTCATTTGCGGGACAGCACTATGGCTACACCTTC
TRBD1 | . | TRBJ1-2 | TRBV6-6 | CASSYRPFGQVDGYTF | TGTGCCAGCAGTTACAGACCCTTTGGACAGGTCGATGGCTACACCTTC
. | . | TRBJ2-2 | TRBV6-2/TRBV6-3 | CASSYSTGGGELFF | TGTGCCAGCAGTTACTCGACCGGTGGCGGGGAGCTGTTTTTT
TRBD1 | . | TRBJ1-4 | TRBV27 | CASSQTGPREKLFF | TGTGCCAGCAGTCAGACAGGGCCGCGTGAAAAACTGTTTTTT
TRBD2 | . | TRBJ2-2 | TRBV27 | CASTRSRGGGAPGELFF | TGTGCCAGCACCCGAAGTCGTGGCGGGGGGGCGCCCGGGGAGCTGTTTTTT
TRBD1 | . | TRBJ1-5 | TRBV7-2 | CASSPGQGGQPQHF | TGTGCCAGCAGCCCGGGACAGGGTGGGCAGCCCCAGCATTTT
. | few | TRBJ1-1 | TRBV2 | CASRRENLANTEAFF | TGTGCCAGCAGAAGGGAGAACTTGGCAAACACTGAAGCTTTCTTT
TRBD1 | . | TRBJ2-7 | TRBV28 | CASRTDRNSYEQYF | TGTGCCAGCAGAACGGACAGGAACTCCTACGAGCAGTACTTC
. | medium-sized | TRBJ1-5 | TRBV18 | CASSPQGNQPQHF | TGTGCCAGCTCACCACAGGGTAATCAGCCCCAGCATTTT
. | . | TRBJ1-4 | TRBV6-5 | CASSLGLRRGEKLFF | TGTGCCAGCAGTTTGGGACTCCGAAGGGGTGAAAAACTGTTTTTT
TRBD1 | . | TRBJ1-5 | TRBV5-5 | CASSLADREVNQGPQHF | TGTGCCAGCAGCTTGGCCGACAGGGAGGTCAATCAAGGGCCCCAGCATTTT
. | once | TRBJ2-3 | TRBV6-1 | CASSEVATVYF | TGTGCCAGCAGTGAAGTGGCTACGGTGTATTTT
. | . | TRBJ1-1 | TRBV6-5 | CASSWDYMNTEAFF | TGTGCCAGCAGCTGGGACTACATGAACACTGAAGCTTTCTTT
. | . | TRBJ1-2 | TRBV29-1 | CSVYTNYGYTF | TGCAGCGTCTATACTAACTATGGCTACACCTTC
TRBD1 | . | TRBJ2-7 | TRBV19 | CASSIAGGAAYEQYF | TGTGCCAGTAGTATCGCAGGGGGAGCAGCCTACGAGCAGTACTTC
. | . | TRBJ1-5 | TRBV13 | CASSMGRGVRPQHF | TGTGCCAGCAGCATGGGACGGGGGGTTCGGCCCCAGCATTTT
. | . | TRBJ1-2 | TRBV4-1 | CASSQVGIYGYTF | TGCGCCAGCAGCCAAGTTGGGATCTATGGCTACACCTTC
TRBD1 | few | TRBJ2-1 | TRBV10-3 | CAISQTGGEQFF | TGTGCCATCAGTCAAACAGGGGGAGAGCAGTTCTTC
. | . | TRBJ1-4 | TRBV6-5 | CASSRGNNEKLFF | TGTGCCAGCAGCAGGGGAAATAATGAAAAACTGTTTTTT
. | . | TRBJ1-3 | TRBV15 | CATSKAETPPIF | TGTGCCACCAGCAAGGCCGAGACTCCGCCAATTTTT
TRBD2 | . | TRBJ2-2 | TRBV9 | CASSVGTAGGPDTGELFF | TGTGCCAGCAGCGTAGGTACAGCGGGGGGGCCCGACACCGGGGAGCTGTTTTTT
. | . | TRBJ1-5 | TRBV10-2 | CASSESGREGNQPQHF | TGCGCCAGCAGTGAGTCGGGGAGGGAAGGCAATCAGCCCCAGCATTTT
TRBD2 | . | TRBJ2-5 | TRBV9 | CASSVGVLAGQETQYF | TGTGCCAGCAGCGTAGGAGTCCTAGCGGGACAAGAGACCCAGTACTTC
. | . | TRBJ1-2 | TRBV28 | CASSLGGGHNYGYTF | TGTGCCAGCAGTTTAGGCGGGGGGCATAACTATGGCTACACCTTC
TRBD2 | . | TRBJ2-7 | TRBV3-1/TRBV3-2 | CASSLAGGPEYEQYF | TGTGCCAGCTCACTAGCGGGGGGGCCTGAGTACGAGCAGTACTTC
. | . | TRBJ2-1 | TRBV3-1/TRBV3-2 | CASSQEGNSKQFF | TGTGCCAGCAGCCAAGAAGGTAACAGCAAGCAGTTCTTC
TRBD1 | . | TRBJ1-6 | TRBV5-1 | CASSLRQGTDSPLHF | TGCGCCAGCAGCTTGAGACAGGGGACGGATTCACCCCTCCACTTT
. | once | TRBJ1-5 | TRBV2 | CASSEEGGSQPQHF | TGTGCCAGCAGTGAAGAGGGGGGCTCTCAGCCCCAGCATTTT
TRBD2 | few | TRBJ2-5 | TRBV29-1 | CSVDEGGRQETQYF | TGCAGCGTTGACGAGGGAGGGCGGCAAGAGACCCAGTACTTC
. | . | TRBJ1-3 | TRBV5-1 | CASSLGQLASGNTIYF | TGCGCCAGCAGCTTGGGACAGCTAGCCTCTGGAAACACCATATATTTT
. | once | TRBJ1-1 | TRBV5-1 | CASSFDGQPNTEAFF | TGCGCCAGCAGCTTTGATGGACAGCCGAACACTGAAGCTTTCTTT
. | . | TRBJ2-1 | TRBV7-8 | CASSLQGSAYNEQFF | TGTGCCAGCAGCTTACAGGGGTCAGCCTACAATGAGCAGTTCTTC
. | . | TRBJ1-2 | TRBV7-2 | CASSLNWDGYTF | TGTGCCAGCAGCTTAAATTGGGATGGCTACACCTTC
. | . | TRBJ2-7 | TRBV3-1/TRBV3-2 | CASSQWAREQYF | TGTGCCAGCAGCCAATGGGCCCGCGAGCAGTACTTC
. | once | TRBJ1-2 | TRBV6-5 | CATLPLGGTAGYTF | TGTGCCACTTTACCCCTGGGCGGGACGGCCGGCTACACCTTC
TRBD2 | many | TRBJ2-4 | TRBV11-2 | CASSLESGGWDIQYF | TGTGCCAGCAGCTTAGAGAGCGGGGGATGGGACATTCAGTACTTC
TRBD2 | . | TRBJ2-3 | TRBV5-6 | CASSSPGLAGGITDTQYF | TGTGCCAGCAGCTCCCCCGGGCTAGCGGGGGGGATAACAGATACGCAGTATTTT
TRBD2 | . | TRBJ2-1 | TRBV10-2 | CASSDSLAGGFSGEQFF | TGCGCCAGCAGTGATTCACTAGCGGGAGGGTTCTCAGGTGAGCAGTTCTTC
TRBD1 | . | TRBJ1-5 | TRBV18 | CASSGPGGGQPQHF | TGTGCCAGCTCAGGGCCAGGGGGCGGGCAGCCCCAGCATTTT
. | . | TRBJ1-3 | TRBV2 | CASKVNKPGSGNTIYF | TGTGCCAGCAAGGTGAATAAACCCGGCTCCGGAAACACCATATATTTT